This TCR beta chain is drawn from a study of shared T cell receptors in the human thymus. Method: immunoSEQ multiplex PCR; TCRdb's copy keeps in-frame clones and lacks some. The data show around 340,000 clones, just under 95% seen once. Germline V gives CDR1 LNHDA, CDR2 SQIVND (reference sequence). The CDR3 is 15 residues long. V gave up 7 bases and J gave up 8 bases, with 21 bases separating them. The receptor comes from a human donor. This chain joins TRBV19 and TRBJ1-3, with D unclear. Sequencing used thymocytes. As DNA, the CDR3 is TGTGCCAGTATGGAGCTTAAGTCTCTCCTAGACACCATATATTTT. Translation: CASMELKSLLDTIYF.